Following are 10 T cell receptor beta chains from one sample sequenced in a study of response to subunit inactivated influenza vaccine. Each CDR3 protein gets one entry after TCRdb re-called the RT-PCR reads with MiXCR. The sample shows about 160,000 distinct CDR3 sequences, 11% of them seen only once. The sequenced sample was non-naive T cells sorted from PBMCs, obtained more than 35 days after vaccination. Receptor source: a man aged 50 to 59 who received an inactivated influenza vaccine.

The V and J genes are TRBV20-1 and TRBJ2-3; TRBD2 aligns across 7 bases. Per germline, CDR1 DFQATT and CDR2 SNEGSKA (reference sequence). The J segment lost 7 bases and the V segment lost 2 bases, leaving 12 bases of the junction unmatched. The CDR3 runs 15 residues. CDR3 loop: CSARNWASGLYTQYF. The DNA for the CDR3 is TGCAGTGCTAGAAATTGGGCTAGCGGTCTATATACGCAGTATTTT.

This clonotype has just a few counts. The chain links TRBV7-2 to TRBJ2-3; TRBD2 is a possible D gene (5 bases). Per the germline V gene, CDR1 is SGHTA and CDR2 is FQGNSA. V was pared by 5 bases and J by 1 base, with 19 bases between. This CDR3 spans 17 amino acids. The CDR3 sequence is CASSRSVARVGTDTQYF. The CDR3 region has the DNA TGTGCCAGCAGCCGTAGCGTTGCGAGGGTTGGCACAGATACGCAGTATTTT.

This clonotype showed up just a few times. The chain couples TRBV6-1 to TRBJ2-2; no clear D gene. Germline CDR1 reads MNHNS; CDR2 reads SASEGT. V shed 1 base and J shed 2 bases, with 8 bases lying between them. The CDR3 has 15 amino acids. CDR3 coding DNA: TGTGCCAGCAGTGAAGTGGCTCAAAACACCGGGGAGCTGTTTTTT. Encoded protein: CASSEVAQNTGELFF.

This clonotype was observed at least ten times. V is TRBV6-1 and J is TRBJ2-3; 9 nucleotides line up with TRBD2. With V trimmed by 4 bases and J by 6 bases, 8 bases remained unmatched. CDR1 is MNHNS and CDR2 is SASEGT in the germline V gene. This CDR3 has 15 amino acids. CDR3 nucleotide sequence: TGTGCCAGCAGTGCACTAGCGGGCGAGTGGGATACGCAGTATTTT. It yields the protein CASSALAGEWDTQYF.

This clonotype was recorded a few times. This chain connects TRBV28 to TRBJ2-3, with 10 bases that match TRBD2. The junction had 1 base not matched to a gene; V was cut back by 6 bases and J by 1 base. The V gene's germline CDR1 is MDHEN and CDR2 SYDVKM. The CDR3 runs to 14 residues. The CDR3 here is CASRLAGRTDTQYF. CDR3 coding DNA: TGTGCCAGCAGACTAGCGGGACGCACAGATACGCAGTATTTT. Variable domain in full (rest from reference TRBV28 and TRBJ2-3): DVKVTQSSRYLVKRTGEKVFLECVQDMDHENMFWYRQDPGLGLRLIYFSYDVKMKEKGDIPEGYSVSREKKERFSLILESASTNQTSMYLCASRLAGRTDTQYFGPGTRLTVL.

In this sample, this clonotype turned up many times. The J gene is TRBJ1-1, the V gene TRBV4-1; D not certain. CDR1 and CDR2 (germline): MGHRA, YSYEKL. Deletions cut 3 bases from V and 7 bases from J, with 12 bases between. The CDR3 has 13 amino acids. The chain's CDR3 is CASSQIGRREAFF. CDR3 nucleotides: TGCGCCAGCAGCCAGATCGGCAGGCGTGAAGCTTTCTTT.

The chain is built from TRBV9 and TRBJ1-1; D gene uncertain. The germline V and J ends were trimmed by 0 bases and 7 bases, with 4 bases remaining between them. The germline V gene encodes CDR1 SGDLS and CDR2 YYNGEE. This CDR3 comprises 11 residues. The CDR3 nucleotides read TGTGCCAGCAGCGTAGAGGATGAAGCTTTCTTT. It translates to CASSVEDEAFF.

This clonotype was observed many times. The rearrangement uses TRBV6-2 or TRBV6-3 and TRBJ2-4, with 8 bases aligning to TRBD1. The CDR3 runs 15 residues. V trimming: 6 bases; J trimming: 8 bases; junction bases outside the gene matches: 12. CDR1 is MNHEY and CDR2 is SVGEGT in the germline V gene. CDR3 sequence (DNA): TGTGCCAGCAGACTTCAGACAGGGGTTTTGGACATTCAGTACTTC. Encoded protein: CASRLQTGVLDIQYF.

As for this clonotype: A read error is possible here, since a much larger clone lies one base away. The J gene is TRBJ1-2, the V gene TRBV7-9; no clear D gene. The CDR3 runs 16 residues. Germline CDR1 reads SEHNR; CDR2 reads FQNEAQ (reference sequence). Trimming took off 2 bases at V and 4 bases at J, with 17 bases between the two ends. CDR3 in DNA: TGTGCCAGCAGCTTAAAAGCTTTACCCGGGAGCTATGGCTACACCTTC. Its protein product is CASSLKALPGSYGYTF.

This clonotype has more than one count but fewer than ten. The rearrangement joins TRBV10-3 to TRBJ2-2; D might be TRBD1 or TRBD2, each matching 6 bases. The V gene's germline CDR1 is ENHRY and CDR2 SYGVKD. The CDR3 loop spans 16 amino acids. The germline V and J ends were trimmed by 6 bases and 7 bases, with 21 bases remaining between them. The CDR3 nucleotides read TGTGCCATCAGAAAGGGGGGACGAGGAGCGGGCGGGGAGCTGTTTTTT. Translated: CAIRKGGRGAGGELFF.